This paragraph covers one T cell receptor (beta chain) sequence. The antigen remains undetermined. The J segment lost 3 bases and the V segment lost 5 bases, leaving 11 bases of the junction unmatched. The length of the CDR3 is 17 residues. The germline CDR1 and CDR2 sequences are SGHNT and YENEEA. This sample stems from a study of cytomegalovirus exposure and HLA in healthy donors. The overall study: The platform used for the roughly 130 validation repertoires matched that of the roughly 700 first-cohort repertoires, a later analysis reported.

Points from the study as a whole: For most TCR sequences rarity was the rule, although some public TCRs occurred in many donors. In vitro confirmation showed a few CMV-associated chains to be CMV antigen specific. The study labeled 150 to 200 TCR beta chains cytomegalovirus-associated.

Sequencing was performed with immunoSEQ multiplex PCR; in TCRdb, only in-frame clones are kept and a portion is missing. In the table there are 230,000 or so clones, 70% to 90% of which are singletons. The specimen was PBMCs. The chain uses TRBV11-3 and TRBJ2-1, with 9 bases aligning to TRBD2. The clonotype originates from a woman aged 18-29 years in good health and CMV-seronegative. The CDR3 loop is CASSPSQGLALYNEQFF. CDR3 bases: TGTGCCAGCAGCCCATCCCAGGGACTAGCCCTCTACAATGAGCAGTTCTTC.